A selection of T cell receptor beta chains follows, all from one sample in a study of Ad26.COV2.S vaccination and SARS-CoV-2 variants. TCRdb's table, derived via immunoSEQ multiplex PCR, lists solely in-frame clones and lacks some. Found here are roughly 400,000 clones, about 90% of them singletons; the top ten hold about 1.7%. Sequenced material: peripheral blood, taken in a trial of Ad26.COV2.S vaccine versus placebo. The receptors derive from a person between 18 and 59 years old who received the Ad26.COV2.S COVID-19 vaccine or a placebo. Both conserved end residues are part of each CDR3. A D gene is named only where the DNA matches it firmly. The listing skips clone size in some rows; elsewhere it reads once, few, many or a size class.

v_call: TRBV24-1; clone_size: -; d_call: -; j_call: TRBJ2-1; cdr3_aa: CATSDGDREQFF; cdr3_nt: TGTGCCACCAGTGACGGAGACAGGGAGCAGTTCTTC
v_call: TRBV2; clone_size: -; d_call: TRBD1; j_call: TRBJ1-2; cdr3_aa: CASRQETLTGGGGYTF; cdr3_nt: TGTGCCAGCAGACAAGAAACCCTTACAGGGGGGGGTGGCTACACCTTC
v_call: TRBV19; clone_size: many; d_call: -; j_call: TRBJ1-1; cdr3_aa: CASSKRQDTEAFF; cdr3_nt: TGTGCCAGTAGTAAAAGACAGGACACTGAAGCTTTCTTT
v_call: TRBV4-3; clone_size: -; d_call: TRBD2; j_call: TRBJ2-1; cdr3_aa: CASKWRGAPYNEQFF; cdr3_nt: TGCGCCAGCAAGTGGCGGGGGGCCCCCTACAATGAGCAGTTCTTC
v_call: TRBV5-4; clone_size: once; d_call: TRBD1; j_call: TRBJ1-2; cdr3_aa: CASSLYPGTGGGYTF; cdr3_nt: TGTGCCAGCAGCTTGTATCCCGGGACAGGTGGTGGCTACACCTTC
v_call: TRBV24-1; clone_size: -; d_call: -; j_call: TRBJ2-2; cdr3_aa: CATSDLGPGQTTGELFF; cdr3_nt: TGTGCCACCAGTGATTTGGGGCCAGGGCAAACAACCGGGGAGCTGTTTTTT
v_call: TRBV30; clone_size: once; d_call: -; j_call: TRBJ1-3; cdr3_aa: CAWSPSGNTIYF; cdr3_nt: TGTGCCTGGAGTCCTTCTGGAAACACCATATATTTT
v_call: TRBV7-6; clone_size: -; d_call: TRBD1; j_call: TRBJ1-2; cdr3_aa: CASSSVSGDRGRGYTF; cdr3_nt: TGTGCCAGCAGCTCCGTCTCTGGGGACAGGGGCCGTGGCTACACCTTC
v_call: TRBV7-6; clone_size: -; d_call: TRBD2; j_call: TRBJ2-3; cdr3_aa: CASSLYGGGRTDTQYF; cdr3_nt: TGTGCCAGCAGCTTATACGGGGGGGGAAGGACAGATACGCAGTATTTT
v_call: TRBV5-1; clone_size: -; d_call: -; j_call: TRBJ2-3; cdr3_aa: CASSLLKGLLIDTQYF; cdr3_nt: TGCGCCAGCAGCCTTCTAAAGGGACTTTTGATAGATACGCAGTATTTT
v_call: TRBV7-2; clone_size: -; d_call: -; j_call: TRBJ1-1; cdr3_aa: CASSLRVRDRNTEAFF; cdr3_nt: TGTGCCAGCAGCTTACGGGTCAGGGATAGGAACACTGAAGCTTTCTTT
v_call: TRBV7-6; clone_size: once; d_call: -; j_call: TRBJ1-3; cdr3_aa: CASSLNWIAGAGNTIYF; cdr3_nt: TGTGCCAGCAGCTTAAATTGGATTGCAGGGGCTGGAAACACCATATATTTT
v_call: TRBV5-6; clone_size: -; d_call: -; j_call: TRBJ2-5; cdr3_aa: CASSVTRETQYF; cdr3_nt: TGTGCCAGCAGCGTCACCCGGGAGACCCAGTACTTC
v_call: TRBV15; clone_size: -; d_call: -; j_call: TRBJ1-4; cdr3_aa: CATAALLTGEKLFF; cdr3_nt: TGTGCCACCGCCGCCCTCCTCACTGGTGAAAAACTGTTTTTT
v_call: TRBV30; clone_size: -; d_call: TRBD1; j_call: TRBJ1-2; cdr3_aa: CAWSVQTGGGYGYTF; cdr3_nt: TGTGCCTGGAGTGTACAAACAGGGGGTGGCTATGGCTACACCTTC
v_call: TRBV10-2; clone_size: -; d_call: -; j_call: TRBJ1-2; cdr3_aa: CASSVTKSANYGYTF; cdr3_nt: TGCGCCAGCAGTGTAACGAAGTCAGCTAACTATGGCTACACCTTC
v_call: TRBV5-4; clone_size: -; d_call: -; j_call: TRBJ2-6; cdr3_aa: CASSLGSMRGANVLTF; cdr3_nt: TGTGCCAGCAGCTTGGGCTCCATGCGTGGGGCCAACGTCCTGACTTTC
v_call: TRBV7-6; clone_size: -; d_call: -; j_call: TRBJ1-1; cdr3_aa: CASSRLLRGAMNTEAFF; cdr3_nt: TGTGCCAGCAGCCGACTACTCAGGGGTGCCATGAACACTGAAGCTTTCTTT
v_call: TRBV11-2; clone_size: -; d_call: -; j_call: TRBJ2-1; cdr3_aa: CASSLAGSRMNEQFF; cdr3_nt: TGTGCCAGCAGCTTGGCAGGATCTAGGATGAATGAGCAGTTCTTC
v_call: TRBV10-3; clone_size: -; d_call: TRBD1; j_call: TRBJ1-2; cdr3_aa: CAISEEGAQGYTF; cdr3_nt: TGTGCCATCAGTGAAGAGGGGGCGCAGGGCTACACCTTC
v_call: TRBV13; clone_size: -; d_call: TRBD1; j_call: TRBJ2-2; cdr3_aa: CASTPHRGVPGELFF; cdr3_nt: TGTGCCAGCACCCCACACAGGGGAGTTCCCGGGGAGCTGTTTTTT
v_call: TRBV6-2/TRBV6-3; clone_size: -; d_call: -; j_call: TRBJ1-5; cdr3_aa: CASSRYGRSGNQPQHF; cdr3_nt: TGTGCCAGCAGTCGTTACGGCAGGAGTGGCAATCAGCCCCAGCATTTT
v_call: TRBV28; clone_size: -; d_call: -; j_call: TRBJ2-2; cdr3_aa: CASNLGIGRNTGELFF; cdr3_nt: TGTGCCAGCAACCTGGGGATAGGACGGAACACCGGGGAGCTGTTTTTT
v_call: TRBV28; clone_size: -; d_call: -; j_call: TRBJ1-1; cdr3_aa: CASSGGGATEAFF; cdr3_nt: TGTGCCAGCAGTGGGGGCGGGGCGACTGAAGCTTTCTTT
v_call: TRBV7-6; clone_size: -; d_call: TRBD2; j_call: TRBJ2-1; cdr3_aa: CASTGTSTSSYNEQFF; cdr3_nt: TGTGCCAGCACCGGGACTAGCACAAGCTCCTACAATGAGCAGTTCTTC
v_call: TRBV24-1; clone_size: -; d_call: TRBD2; j_call: TRBJ2-3; cdr3_aa: CATSALADSTDTQYF; cdr3_nt: TGTGCCACCAGTGCCCTAGCGGATAGCACAGATACGCAGTATTTT
v_call: TRBV27; clone_size: -; d_call: -; j_call: TRBJ2-7; cdr3_aa: CASSLSGIDEQYF; cdr3_nt: TGTGCCAGCAGTTTATCGGGGATCGACGAGCAGTACTTC
v_call: TRBV25-1; clone_size: -; d_call: -; j_call: TRBJ2-7; cdr3_aa: CASSGTGGRDEQYF; cdr3_nt: TGTGCCAGCAGTGGGACTGGAGGGCGCGACGAGCAGTACTTC
v_call: TRBV5-5; clone_size: once; d_call: -; j_call: TRBJ2-2; cdr3_aa: CASSFSVAGAGELFF; cdr3_nt: TGTGCCAGCAGCTTCTCAGTCGCAGGAGCCGGGGAGCTGTTTTTT
v_call: TRBV4-1; clone_size: -; d_call: -; j_call: TRBJ2-6; cdr3_aa: CASKRGPGANVLTF; cdr3_nt: TGCGCCAGCAAGAGGGGCCCTGGGGCCAACGTCCTGACTTTC
v_call: TRBV7-9; clone_size: -; d_call: -; j_call: TRBJ2-7; cdr3_aa: CASSLAGDLEQYF; cdr3_nt: TGTGCCAGCAGCTTAGCCGGGGACCTCGAGCAGTACTTC
v_call: TRBV4-1; clone_size: -; d_call: -; j_call: TRBJ2-5; cdr3_aa: CASSQVIGGETQYF; cdr3_nt: TGCGCCAGCAGCCAAGTTATAGGCGGGGAGACCCAGTACTTC
v_call: TRBV7-6; clone_size: -; d_call: -; j_call: TRBJ2-5; cdr3_aa: CASSLSRYEIEETQYF; cdr3_nt: TGTGCCAGCAGCTTGAGTCGTTACGAGATAGAAGAGACCCAGTACTTC
v_call: TRBV19; clone_size: -; d_call: TRBD1; j_call: TRBJ2-7; cdr3_aa: CASSRDRGTYEQYF; cdr3_nt: TGTGCCAGTAGCCGGGACAGGGGGACCTACGAGCAGTACTTC
v_call: TRBV6-2/TRBV6-3; clone_size: -; d_call: -; j_call: TRBJ2-6; cdr3_aa: CASSKSRLRLSGANVLTF; cdr3_nt: TGTGCCAGCAGCAAATCGCGTCTAAGACTCTCTGGGGCCAACGTCCTGACTTTC
v_call: TRBV12-3/TRBV12-4; clone_size: -; d_call: -; j_call: TRBJ1-4; cdr3_aa: CASSLLSVQKLFF; cdr3_nt: TGTGCCAGCAGTTTGTTATCGGTTCAAAAACTGTTTTTT
v_call: TRBV28; clone_size: -; d_call: TRBD1; j_call: TRBJ1-4; cdr3_aa: CATLQGDEKLFF; cdr3_nt: TGTGCCACCCTGCAGGGGGATGAAAAACTGTTTTTT
v_call: TRBV6-9; clone_size: -; d_call: -; j_call: TRBJ2-5; cdr3_aa: CASSSRETQYF; cdr3_nt: TGTGCCAGCAGTTCGCGGGAGACCCAGTACTTC
v_call: TRBV7-2; clone_size: -; d_call: -; j_call: TRBJ1-2; cdr3_aa: CASSLALGQNNYGYTF; cdr3_nt: TGTGCCAGCAGCTTAGCGCTGGGGCAGAATAACTATGGCTACACCTTC
v_call: TRBV5-6; clone_size: -; d_call: TRBD2; j_call: TRBJ2-3; cdr3_aa: CASSLAGNTDTQYF; cdr3_nt: TGTGCCAGCAGCCTAGCGGGGAACACAGATACGCAGTATTTT
v_call: TRBV7-2; clone_size: -; d_call: -; j_call: TRBJ2-1; cdr3_aa: CASSFTRGTEQFF; cdr3_nt: TGTGCCAGCAGCTTCACCCGGGGGACTGAGCAGTTCTTC
v_call: TRBV2; clone_size: -; d_call: -; j_call: TRBJ1-2; cdr3_aa: CASSNFGANYGYTF; cdr3_nt: TGTGCCAGCAGTAACTTCGGGGCCAACTATGGCTACACCTTC
v_call: TRBV6-6; clone_size: -; d_call: -; j_call: TRBJ2-7; cdr3_aa: CASTREAGRLTYF; cdr3_nt: TGTGCCAGCACCAGAGAGGCAGGGAGACTAACGTACTTC
v_call: TRBV4-1; clone_size: -; d_call: -; j_call: TRBJ2-7; cdr3_aa: CASSRDLPGYEQYF; cdr3_nt: TGCGCCAGCAGTAGGGACCTACCTGGCTACGAGCAGTACTTC
v_call: TRBV13; clone_size: -; d_call: TRBD1; j_call: TRBJ1-2; cdr3_aa: CASSSGQGAAYGYTF; cdr3_nt: TGTGCCAGCAGCTCAGGACAGGGGGCCGCCTATGGCTACACCTTC
v_call: TRBV9; clone_size: -; d_call: -; j_call: TRBJ1-1; cdr3_aa: CASSAEKTGSPVETEAFF; cdr3_nt: TGTGCCAGCAGCGCCGAAAAGACGGGGAGCCCGGTAGAGACTGAAGCTTTCTTT
v_call: TRBV27; clone_size: once; d_call: -; j_call: TRBJ1-2; cdr3_aa: CASSPVGLSYGYTF; cdr3_nt: TGTGCCAGCAGTCCCGTGGGGCTCTCCTATGGCTACACCTTC
v_call: TRBV5-6; clone_size: once; d_call: TRBD1; j_call: TRBJ1-3; cdr3_aa: CASSPLDRVSGNTIYF; cdr3_nt: TGTGCCAGCAGCCCTTTGGACAGGGTTTCTGGAAACACCATATATTTT
v_call: TRBV25-1; clone_size: -; d_call: -; j_call: TRBJ2-5; cdr3_aa: CASTAVRQETQYF; cdr3_nt: TGTGCCAGCACGGCAGTGAGACAAGAGACCCAGTACTTC
v_call: TRBV30; clone_size: -; d_call: TRBD1; j_call: TRBJ2-2; cdr3_aa: CAWSVPGQGTTPGELFF; cdr3_nt: TGTGCCTGGAGTGTCCCGGGACAGGGTACAACACCCGGGGAGCTGTTTTTT
v_call: TRBV7-2; clone_size: -; d_call: TRBD1; j_call: TRBJ2-7; cdr3_aa: CASSAGQVYEQYF; cdr3_nt: TGTGCCAGCAGCGCTGGACAGGTGTACGAGCAGTACTTC
v_call: TRBV28; clone_size: -; d_call: -; j_call: TRBJ2-7; cdr3_aa: CASSPPGGGGYF; cdr3_nt: TGTGCCAGCAGCCCCCCCGGTGGGGGAGGGTACTTC
v_call: TRBV6-5; clone_size: -; d_call: -; j_call: TRBJ2-1; cdr3_aa: CASSYGILSQGFEQFF; cdr3_nt: TGTGCCAGCAGTTACGGTATCTTATCACAGGGTTTTGAGCAGTTCTTC